Listed below are T cell receptor beta chains from one sample, sequenced in a study of Ad26.COV2.S vaccination and SARS-CoV-2 variants. This table comes from immunoSEQ multiplex PCR, and its TCRdb copy is limited to in-frame clones, with some not included. The data contain 300,000 to 350,000 clones, around 84% of them seen just once; the ten biggest clones take up under 2%. The specimen comprised peripheral blood, sampled in a trial of Ad26.COV2.S vaccine versus placebo. The receptor source for this set is a person between 18 and 59 years old who received the Ad26.COV2.S COVID-19 vaccine or a placebo. Each CDR3 is given with its conserved first and last residue. D genes are given only for firm matches. Not all rows give a size; the values are once, few, many and, for expanded clones, a class.

cdr3_nt	cdr3_aa	d_call	j_call	clone_size	v_call	cdr3_length
TGTGCCAGCAGCGTAGGGCAGGGCGTTGAAAAACTGTTTTTT	CASSVGQGVEKLFF	.	TRBJ1-4	.	TRBV9	14
TGTGCCAGCAGTAAATGGGGGGTTAATACCGGGGAGCTGTTTTTT	CASSKWGVNTGELFF	.	TRBJ2-2	.	TRBV3-1/TRBV3-2	15
TGTGCCAGCAGCCAGACCGTCGGCCAGCCCCAGCATTTT	CASSQTVGQPQHF	.	TRBJ1-5	.	TRBV6-5	13
TGTGCCAGCAGTTCCAGGGCGAACACCGGGGAGCTGTTTTTT	CASSSRANTGELFF	.	TRBJ2-2	once	TRBV25-1	14
TGTGCCAGTCAGGGGGGCGCAGATACGCAGTATTTT	CASQGGADTQYF	.	TRBJ2-3	.	TRBV19	12
TGTGCCAGCAGCACCCAGACAGGGGATAATGGCTACACCTTC	CASSTQTGDNGYTF	TRBD1	TRBJ1-2	.	TRBV7-2	14
TGTGCCAGCAGCTTCACTAGCGGGGACCCCGGAGGAGAGGTCGGGGAGCTGTTTTTT	CASSFTSGDPGGEVGELFF	TRBD2	TRBJ2-2	.	TRBV27	19
TGCGCCAGCAGCTTGGCGGCAGGGGGAACCGGGGAGCTGTTTTTT	CASSLAAGGTGELFF	TRBD1	TRBJ2-2	.	TRBV5-1	15
TGTGCCAGTACAGGGGGGGGACACTGGGAAGATACGCAGTATTTT	CASTGGGHWEDTQYF	.	TRBJ2-3	.	TRBV19	15
TGTGCCAGCAGCGTAAGGGGGCAGGGGAACACCGGGGAGCTGTTTTTT	CASSVRGQGNTGELFF	TRBD1	TRBJ2-2	.	TRBV9	16
TGTGCCACCAACGAGTACTATGGCTACACCTTC	CATNEYYGYTF	.	TRBJ1-2	.	TRBV24-1	11
TGCGCCAGCAGCTTGGAGGGGGGCGATTCACCCCTTCACTTT	CASSLEGGDSPLHF	.	TRBJ1-6	.	TRBV5-1	14
TGTGCCAGCAGTTACGTCCGGGGGGGCGTGCAGTTCTTC	CASSYVRGGVQFF	TRBD2	TRBJ2-1	.	TRBV6-2/TRBV6-3	13
TGCGCCAGCAGCTTGGATGGTTTCTACGAGCAGTACTTC	CASSLDGFYEQYF	.	TRBJ2-7	.	TRBV5-1	13
TGTGCCAGCAGCGTAGGCCTCAGCCTGAGTGGGGCAGATACGCAGTATTTT	CASSVGLSLSGADTQYF	.	TRBJ2-3	.	TRBV9	17
TGTGCCAGCAGCCAATGGTTTGAAACTAACTATGGCTACACCTTC	CASSQWFETNYGYTF	.	TRBJ1-2	.	TRBV3-1/TRBV3-2	15
TGCGCCAGCAGCCCCGGACCTCTGACACCCTACGAGCAGTACTTC	CASSPGPLTPYEQYF	.	TRBJ2-7	once	TRBV4-1	15
TGTGCCAGCAGCTTAGCTGTGGGCTCTGGAAACACCATATATTTT	CASSLAVGSGNTIYF	.	TRBJ1-3	.	TRBV7-9	15
TGTGCCAGCAGCACCAGAGGACAGGCACCCCAAGAGACCCAGTACTTC	CASSTRGQAPQETQYF	TRBD1	TRBJ2-5	.	TRBV7-6	16